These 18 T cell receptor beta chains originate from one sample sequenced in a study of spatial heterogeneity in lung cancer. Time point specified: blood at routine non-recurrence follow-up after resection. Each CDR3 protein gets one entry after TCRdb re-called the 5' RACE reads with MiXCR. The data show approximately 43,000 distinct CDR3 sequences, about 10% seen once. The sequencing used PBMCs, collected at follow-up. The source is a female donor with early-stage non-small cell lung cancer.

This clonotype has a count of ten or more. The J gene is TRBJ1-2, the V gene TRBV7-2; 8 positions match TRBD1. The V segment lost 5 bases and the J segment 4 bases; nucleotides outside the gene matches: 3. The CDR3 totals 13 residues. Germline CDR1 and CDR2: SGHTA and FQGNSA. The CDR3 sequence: CASSPTGGYGYTF. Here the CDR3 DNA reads TGTGCCAGCAGCCCTACAGGGGGCTATGGCTACACCTTC.

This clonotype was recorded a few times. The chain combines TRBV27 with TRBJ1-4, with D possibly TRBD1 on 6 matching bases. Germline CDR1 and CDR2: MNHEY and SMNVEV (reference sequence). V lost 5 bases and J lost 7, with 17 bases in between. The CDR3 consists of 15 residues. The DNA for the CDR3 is TGTGCCAGCAGTGCCCAACAGGGCGGGTTTGAAAAACTGTTTTTT. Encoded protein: CASSAQQGGFEKLFF.

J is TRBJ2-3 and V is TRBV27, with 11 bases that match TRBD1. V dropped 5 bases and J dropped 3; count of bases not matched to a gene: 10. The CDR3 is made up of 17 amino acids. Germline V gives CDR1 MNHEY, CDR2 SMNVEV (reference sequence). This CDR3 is CASSPGQGEGVTDTQYF. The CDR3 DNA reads TGTGCCAGCAGTCCGGGACAGGGGGAGGGTGTAACAGATACGCAGTATTTT.

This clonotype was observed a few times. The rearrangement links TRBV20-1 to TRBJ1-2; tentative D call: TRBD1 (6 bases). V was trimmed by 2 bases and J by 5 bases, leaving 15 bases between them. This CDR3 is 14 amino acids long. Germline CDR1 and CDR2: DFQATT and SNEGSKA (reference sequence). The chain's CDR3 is CSARPPGTGYGYTF. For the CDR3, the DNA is TGCAGTGCTAGACCCCCCGGCACAGGGTATGGCTACACCTTC.

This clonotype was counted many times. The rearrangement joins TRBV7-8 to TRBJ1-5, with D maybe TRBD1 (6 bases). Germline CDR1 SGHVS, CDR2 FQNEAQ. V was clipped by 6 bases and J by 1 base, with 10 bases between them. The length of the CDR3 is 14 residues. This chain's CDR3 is CASRGGGSNQPQHF. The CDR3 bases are TGTGCCAGCAGGGGGGGCGGGAGCAATCAGCCCCAGCATTTT.

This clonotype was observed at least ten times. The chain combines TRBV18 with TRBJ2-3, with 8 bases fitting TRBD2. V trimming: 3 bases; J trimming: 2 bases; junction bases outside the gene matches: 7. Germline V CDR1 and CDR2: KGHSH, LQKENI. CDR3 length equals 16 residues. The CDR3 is CASSPRGGGITDTQYF. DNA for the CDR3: TGTGCCAGCTCACCCCGAGGCGGGGGGATCACAGATACGCAGTATTTT.

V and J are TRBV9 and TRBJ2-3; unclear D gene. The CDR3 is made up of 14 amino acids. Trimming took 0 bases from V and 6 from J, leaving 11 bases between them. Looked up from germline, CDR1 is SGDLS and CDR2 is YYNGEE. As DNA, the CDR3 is TGTGCCAGCAGCGTAGCCACCCCAATGGATACGCAGTATTTT. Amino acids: CASSVATPMDTQYF.

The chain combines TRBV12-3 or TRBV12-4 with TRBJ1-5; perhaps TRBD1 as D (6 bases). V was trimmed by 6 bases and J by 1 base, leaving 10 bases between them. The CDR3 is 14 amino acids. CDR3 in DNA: TGTGCCAGCAGCGGCGGACAGAGCAATCAGCCCCAGCATTTT. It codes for CASSGGQSNQPQHF.

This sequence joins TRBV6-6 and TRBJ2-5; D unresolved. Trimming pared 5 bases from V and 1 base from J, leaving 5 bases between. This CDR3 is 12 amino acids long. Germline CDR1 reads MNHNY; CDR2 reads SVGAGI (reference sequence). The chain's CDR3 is CASSAIQETQYF. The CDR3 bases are TGTGCCAGCAGTGCGATCCAAGAGACCCAGTACTTC.

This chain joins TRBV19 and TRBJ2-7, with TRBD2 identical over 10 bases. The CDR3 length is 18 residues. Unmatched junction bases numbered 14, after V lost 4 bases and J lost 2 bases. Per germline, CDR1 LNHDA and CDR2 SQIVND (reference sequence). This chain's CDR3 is CASSTAASGGANTYEQYF. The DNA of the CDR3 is TGTGCCAGTAGTACAGCAGCTAGCGGGGGCGCTAACACCTACGAGCAGTACTTC.

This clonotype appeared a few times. The CDR3 reads CASSLVGTATQETQYF. CDR3 coding DNA: TGTGCCAGCAGCTTGGTGGGGACAGCGACCCAAGAGACCCAGTACTTC. This chain links TRBV5-5 with TRBJ2-5; TRBD1 aligns across 7 bases. The CDR3 is made up of 16 amino acids. The germline V gene encodes CDR1 SGHKS and CDR2 YYEKEE (reference sequence). Germline trimming cut 0 bases from V and 1 base from J; bases unmatched to any gene: 6.

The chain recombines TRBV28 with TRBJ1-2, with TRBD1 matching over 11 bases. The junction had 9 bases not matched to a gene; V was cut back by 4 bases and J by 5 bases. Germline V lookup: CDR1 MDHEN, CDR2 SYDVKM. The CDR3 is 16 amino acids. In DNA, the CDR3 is TGTGCCAGCAGTTCCGGAGGGACAGGGGGATTATATGGCTACACCTTC. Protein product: CASSSGGTGGLYGYTF.

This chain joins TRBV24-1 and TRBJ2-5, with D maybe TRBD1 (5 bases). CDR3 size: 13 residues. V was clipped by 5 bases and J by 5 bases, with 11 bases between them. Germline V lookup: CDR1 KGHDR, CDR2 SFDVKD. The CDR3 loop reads CATSVAGIETQYF. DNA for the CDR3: TGTGCCACCAGTGTGGCAGGGATCGAGACCCAGTACTTC.

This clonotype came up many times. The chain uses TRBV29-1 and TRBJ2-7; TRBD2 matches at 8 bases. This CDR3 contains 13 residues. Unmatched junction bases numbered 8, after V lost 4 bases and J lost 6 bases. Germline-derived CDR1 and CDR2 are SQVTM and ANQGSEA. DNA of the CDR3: TGCAGCGTTGCCGGGACTAGGCACGTCGAGCAGTACTTC. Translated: CSVAGTRHVEQYF.

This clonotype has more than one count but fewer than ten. CDR3 loop: CASSPPGAFIYSNQPQHF. In DNA, the CDR3 is TGTGCCAGCAGCCCCCCCGGGGCGTTTATTTATAGCAATCAGCCCCAGCATTTT. The chain is built from TRBV6-5 and TRBJ1-5, with D perhaps TRBD1 (5 bases). Germline V gene data show CDR1 as MNHEY and CDR2 as SVGAGI. V lost 6 bases, J lost 0 bases, and 21 bases lay in between. The CDR3 is made up of 18 amino acids.

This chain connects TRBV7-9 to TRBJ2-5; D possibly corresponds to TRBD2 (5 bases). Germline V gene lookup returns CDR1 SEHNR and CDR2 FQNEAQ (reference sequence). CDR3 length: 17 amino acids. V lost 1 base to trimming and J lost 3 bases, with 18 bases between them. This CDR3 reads CASSLGLSRLGEETQYF. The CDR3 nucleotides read TGTGCCAGCAGCTTAGGTCTATCTAGGCTCGGGGAAGAGACCCAGTACTTC.

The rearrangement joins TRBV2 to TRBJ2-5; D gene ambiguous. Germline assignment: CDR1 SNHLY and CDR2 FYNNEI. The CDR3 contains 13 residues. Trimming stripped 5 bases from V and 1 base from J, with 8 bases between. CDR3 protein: CASSFYPQETQYF. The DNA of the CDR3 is TGTGCCAGCAGTTTTTATCCCCAAGAGACCCAGTACTTC.

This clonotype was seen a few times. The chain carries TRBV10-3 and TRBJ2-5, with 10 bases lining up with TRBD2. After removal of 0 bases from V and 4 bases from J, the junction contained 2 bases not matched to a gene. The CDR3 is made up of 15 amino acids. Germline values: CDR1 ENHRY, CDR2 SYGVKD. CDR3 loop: CAISESASGGETQYF. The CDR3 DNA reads TGTGCCATCAGTGAGTCGGCTAGCGGGGGAGAGACCCAGTACTTC.